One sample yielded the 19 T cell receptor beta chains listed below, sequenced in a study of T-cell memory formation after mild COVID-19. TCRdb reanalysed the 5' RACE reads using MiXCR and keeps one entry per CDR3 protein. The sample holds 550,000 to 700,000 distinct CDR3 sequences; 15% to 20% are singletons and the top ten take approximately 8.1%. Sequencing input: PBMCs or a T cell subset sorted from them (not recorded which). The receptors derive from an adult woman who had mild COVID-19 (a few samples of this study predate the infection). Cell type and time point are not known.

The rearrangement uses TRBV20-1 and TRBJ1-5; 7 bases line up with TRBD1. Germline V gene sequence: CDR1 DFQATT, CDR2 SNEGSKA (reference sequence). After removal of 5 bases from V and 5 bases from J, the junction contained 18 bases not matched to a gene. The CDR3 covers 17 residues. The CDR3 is CSARGGGRTGNHQPQHF. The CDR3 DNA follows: TGCAGTGCTCGAGGGGGGGGAAGGACAGGCAATCATCAGCCCCAGCATTTT.

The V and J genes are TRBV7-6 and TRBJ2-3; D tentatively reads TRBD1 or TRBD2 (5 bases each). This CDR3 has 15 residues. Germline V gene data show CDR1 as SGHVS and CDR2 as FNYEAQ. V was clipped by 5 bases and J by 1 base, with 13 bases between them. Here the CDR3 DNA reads TGTGCCAGCAGCCTGGGGACCTTCGGCACAGATACGCAGTATTTT. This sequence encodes CASSLGTFGTDTQYF. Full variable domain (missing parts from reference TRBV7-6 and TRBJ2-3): GAGVSQSPRYKVTKRGQDVALRCDPISGHVSLYWYRQALGQGPEFLTYFNYEAQQDKSGLPNDRFSAERPEGSISTLTIQRTEQRDSAMYRCASSLGTFGTDTQYFGPGTRLTVL.

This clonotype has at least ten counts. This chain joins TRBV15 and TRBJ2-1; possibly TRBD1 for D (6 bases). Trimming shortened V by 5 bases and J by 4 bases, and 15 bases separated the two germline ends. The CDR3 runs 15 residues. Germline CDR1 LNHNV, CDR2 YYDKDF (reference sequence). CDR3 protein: CATSGTGRSYNEQFF. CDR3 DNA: TGTGCCACCAGCGGTACAGGGAGATCTTACAATGAGCAGTTCTTC. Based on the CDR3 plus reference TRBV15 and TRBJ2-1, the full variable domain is DAMVIQNPRYQVTQFGKPVTLSCSQTLNHNVMYWYQQKSSQAPKLLFHYYDKDFNNEADTPDNFQSRRPNTSFCFLDIRSPGLGDTAMYLCATSGTGRSYNEQFFGPGTRLTVL.

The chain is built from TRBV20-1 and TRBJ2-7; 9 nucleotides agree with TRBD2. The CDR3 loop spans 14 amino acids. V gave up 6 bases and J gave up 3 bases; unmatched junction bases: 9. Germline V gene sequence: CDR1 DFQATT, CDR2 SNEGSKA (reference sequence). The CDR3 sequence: CSALMPSGDYEQYF. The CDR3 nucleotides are TGCAGTGCGCTGATGCCTAGCGGGGACTACGAGCAGTACTTC.

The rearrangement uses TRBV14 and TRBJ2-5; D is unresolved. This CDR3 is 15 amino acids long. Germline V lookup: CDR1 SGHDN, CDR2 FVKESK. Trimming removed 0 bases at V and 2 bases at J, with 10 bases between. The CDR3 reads CASSQDVQRQETQYF. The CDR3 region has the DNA TGTGCCAGCAGCCAAGATGTCCAGCGACAAGAGACCCAGTACTTC. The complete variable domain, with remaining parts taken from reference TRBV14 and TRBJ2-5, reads EAGVTQFPSHSVIEKGQTVTLRCDPISGHDNLYWYRRVMGKEIKFLLHFVKESKQDESGMPNNRFLAERTGGTYSTLKVQPAELEDSGVYFCASSQDVQRQETQYFGPGTRLLVL.

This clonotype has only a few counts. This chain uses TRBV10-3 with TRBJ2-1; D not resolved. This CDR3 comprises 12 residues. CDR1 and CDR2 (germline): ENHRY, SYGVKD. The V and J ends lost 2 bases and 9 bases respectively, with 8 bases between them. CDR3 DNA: TGTGCCATCAGTGAGGAATCAACTGAGCAGTTCTTC. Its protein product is CAISEESTEQFF.

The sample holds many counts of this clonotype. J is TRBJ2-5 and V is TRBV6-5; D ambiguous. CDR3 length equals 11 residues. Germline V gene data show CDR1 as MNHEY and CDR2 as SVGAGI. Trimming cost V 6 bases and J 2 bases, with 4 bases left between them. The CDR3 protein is CASRRQETQYF. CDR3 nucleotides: TGTGCCAGCAGGCGACAAGAGACCCAGTACTTC.

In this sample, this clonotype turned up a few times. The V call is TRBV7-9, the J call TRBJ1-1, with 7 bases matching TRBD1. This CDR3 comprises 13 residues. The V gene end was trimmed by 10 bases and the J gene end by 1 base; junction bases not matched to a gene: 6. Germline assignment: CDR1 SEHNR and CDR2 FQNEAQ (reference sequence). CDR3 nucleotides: TGTGCCATCGATCGACAGGGGAACACTGAAGCTTTCTTT. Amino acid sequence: CAIDRQGNTEAFF.

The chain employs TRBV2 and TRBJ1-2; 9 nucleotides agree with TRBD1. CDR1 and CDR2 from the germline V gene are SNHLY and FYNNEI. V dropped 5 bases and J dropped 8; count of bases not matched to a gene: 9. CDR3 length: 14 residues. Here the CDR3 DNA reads TGTGCCAGCAGTACGACAGGGGGATTCGAAGGCTACACCTTC. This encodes CASSTTGGFEGYTF.

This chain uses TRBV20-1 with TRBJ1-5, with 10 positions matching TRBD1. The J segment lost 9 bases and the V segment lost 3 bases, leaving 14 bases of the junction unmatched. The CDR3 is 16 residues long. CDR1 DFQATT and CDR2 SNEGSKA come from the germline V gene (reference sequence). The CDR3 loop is CSARGDRGLSWGPQHF. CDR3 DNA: TGCAGTGCTAGGGGGGACAGGGGTTTATCCTGGGGGCCCCAGCATTTT.

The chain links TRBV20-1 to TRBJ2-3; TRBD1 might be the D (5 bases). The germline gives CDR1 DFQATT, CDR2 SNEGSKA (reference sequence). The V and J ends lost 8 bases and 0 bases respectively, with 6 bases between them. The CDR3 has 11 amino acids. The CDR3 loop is CSPGSTDTQYF. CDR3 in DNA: TGCAGTCCAGGGAGCACAGATACGCAGTATTTT.

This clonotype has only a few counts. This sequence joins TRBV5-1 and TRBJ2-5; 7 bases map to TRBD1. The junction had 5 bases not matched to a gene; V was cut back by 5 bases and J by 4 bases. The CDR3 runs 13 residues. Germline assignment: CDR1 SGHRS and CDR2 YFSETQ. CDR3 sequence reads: CASRSTGLETQYF. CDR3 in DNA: TGCGCCAGCAGATCGACAGGGCTAGAGACCCAGTACTTC.

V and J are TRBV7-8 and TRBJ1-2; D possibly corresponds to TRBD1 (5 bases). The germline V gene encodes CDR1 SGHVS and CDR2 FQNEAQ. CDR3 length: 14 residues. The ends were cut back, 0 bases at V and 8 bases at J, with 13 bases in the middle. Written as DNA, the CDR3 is TGTGCCAGCAGCTTAGCCGGAGGGGCGGTAGGCTACACCTTC. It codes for CASSLAGGAVGYTF.

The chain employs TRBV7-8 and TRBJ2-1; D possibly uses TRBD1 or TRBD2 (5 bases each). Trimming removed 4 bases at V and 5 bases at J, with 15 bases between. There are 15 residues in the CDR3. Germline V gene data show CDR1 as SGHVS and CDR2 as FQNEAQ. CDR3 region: CASSSGPGGHNEQFF. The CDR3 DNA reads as TGTGCCAGCAGCTCGGGGCCCGGCGGGCACAATGAGCAGTTCTTC.

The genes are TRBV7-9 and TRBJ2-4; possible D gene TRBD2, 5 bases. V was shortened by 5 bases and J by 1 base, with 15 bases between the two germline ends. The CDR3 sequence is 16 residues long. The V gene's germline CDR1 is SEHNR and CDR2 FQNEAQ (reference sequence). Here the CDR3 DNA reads TGTGCCAGCAGCCTAACTTCGCGGGCGGCCAAAAACATTCAGTACTTC. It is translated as CASSLTSRAAKNIQYF.

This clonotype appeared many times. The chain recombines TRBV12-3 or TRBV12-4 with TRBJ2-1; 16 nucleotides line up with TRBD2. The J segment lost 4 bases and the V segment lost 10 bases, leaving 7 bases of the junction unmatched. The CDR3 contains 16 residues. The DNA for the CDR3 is TGTGCCACTAAAGGGACTAGCGGGAGGGCTTACAATGAGCAGTTCTTC. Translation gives CATKGTSGRAYNEQFF.

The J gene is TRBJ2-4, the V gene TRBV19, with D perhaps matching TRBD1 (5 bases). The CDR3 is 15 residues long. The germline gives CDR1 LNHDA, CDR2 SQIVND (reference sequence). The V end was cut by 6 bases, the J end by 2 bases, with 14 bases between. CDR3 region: CASRISGLTKNIQYF. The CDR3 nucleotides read TGTGCCAGTAGAATCTCAGGGTTAACCAAAAACATTCAGTACTTC.

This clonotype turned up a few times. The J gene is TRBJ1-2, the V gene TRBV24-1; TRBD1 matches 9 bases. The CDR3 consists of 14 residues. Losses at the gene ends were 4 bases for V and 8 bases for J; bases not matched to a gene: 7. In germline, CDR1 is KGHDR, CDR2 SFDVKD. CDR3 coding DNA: TGTGCCACCAGTGACCGCGGGACAGGGAGCGGCTACACCTTC. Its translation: CATSDRGTGSGYTF.

The CDR3: CSASGREYNEQFF. The DNA for the CDR3 is TGCAGTGCTAGCGGGAGGGAATACAATGAGCAGTTCTTC. The chain joins TRBV20-1 to TRBJ2-1, with TRBD2 identical over 8 bases. V dropped 3 bases and J dropped 4; count of bases not matched to a gene: 2. The CDR3 covers 13 residues. The germline V gene has CDR1 DFQATT and CDR2 SNEGSKA (reference sequence).